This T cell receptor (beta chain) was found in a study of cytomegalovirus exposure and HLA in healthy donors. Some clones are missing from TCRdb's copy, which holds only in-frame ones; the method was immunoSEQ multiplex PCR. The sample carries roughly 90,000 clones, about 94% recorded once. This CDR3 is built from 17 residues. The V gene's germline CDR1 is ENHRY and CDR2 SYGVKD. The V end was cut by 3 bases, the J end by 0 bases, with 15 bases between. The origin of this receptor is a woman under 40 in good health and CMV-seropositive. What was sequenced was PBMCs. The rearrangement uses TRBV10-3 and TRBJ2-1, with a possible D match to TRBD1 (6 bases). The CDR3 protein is CAISDPDRSSSYNEQFF. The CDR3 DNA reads TGTGCCATCAGTGATCCCGACAGGTCGAGCTCCTACAATGAGCAGTTCTTC.